These 32 T cell receptor beta chains were sequenced from one sample in a study of tumor and adjacent non-tumor tissue in lung cancer. A modified ARM-PCR protocol with three rounds of nested PCR amplified TCRbeta. TCRdb reanalysed the multiplex PCR reads using MiXCR and keeps one entry per CDR3 protein. Among more than 45,000 distinct CDR3 sequences, 64% were seen once, and the ten largest hold 30%. No cell sorting was done before RNA was extracted from the tissue. More than 3 cm separated this lung sample from the edge of the tumor. Sequencing was carried out using distant non-tumor lung tissue. The receptors shown here come from a woman between 65 and 79 years old with non-small cell lung cancer.

Details on this clonotype: At one boundary the junction diverges from the germline segment, which might be a read error. The chain is built from TRBV6-1 and TRBJ1-2; D perhaps matches TRBD1 (6 bases). In germline, CDR1 is MNHNS, CDR2 SASEGT. The CDR3 has 15 amino acids. The DNA of the CDR3 is TGTGCCAGCTGTGAAGATTGGGCAGGGGTCTATGGCTACACTTTC. Protein sequence: CASCEDWAGVYGYTF.

This clonotype was seen a few times. V usage is TRBV7-3 and J usage is TRBJ2-1; D gene ambiguous. With 1 base removed from V and 4 bases from J, the gap between germline ends came to 11 bases. Per the germline V gene, CDR1 is SGHTA and CDR2 is FQGTGA. CDR3 length: 15 amino acids. DNA of the CDR3: TGTGCCAGCAGCTTAATTCAGTCACGATACAATGAGCAGTTCTTC. It is translated as CASSLIQSRYNEQFF.

This clonotype was detected many times. The chain carries TRBV6-5 and TRBJ1-2, with 8 bases matching TRBD1. The CDR3 is made up of 16 amino acids. Germline assignment: CDR1 MNHEY and CDR2 SVGAGI. V was clipped by 5 bases and J by 4 bases; unmatched bases: 12. The DNA for the CDR3 is TGTGCCAGCAGTCCACAGACAGGGGCGGGTGTCTATGGCTACACCTTC. Residues: CASSPQTGAGVYGYTF.

About this clonotype: This is likely a read error, given that the CDR3 carries no conserved phenylalanine or tryptophan at its end. The gene calls are TRBV2 and TRBJ2-7; the D gene could be TRBD1 or TRBD2 (6 bases each). This CDR3 has 16 residues. Germline-derived CDR1 and CDR2 are SNHLY and FYNNEI. The germline V and J ends were trimmed by 4 bases and 2 bases, with 18 bases remaining between them. Here the CDR3 DNA reads TGTGCCAGCAGTGGGGGGGCGGGATTTACTACCTACGAGCAGTACTAC. Protein product: CASSGGAGFTTYEQYY.

Remarks on this clonotype: The CDR3 does not end in the conserved phenylalanine or tryptophan, so this is likely a read error. The chain carries TRBV6-5 and TRBJ1-5; D not certain. The CDR3 is 13 amino acids. In germline, CDR1 is MNHEY, CDR2 SVGAGI. The germline V and J ends were trimmed by 7 bases and 3 bases, with 10 bases remaining between them. The CDR3 sequence: CASMVDSNQPQHS. The CDR3 coding sequence is TGTGCCAGCATGGTCGATTCCAATCAGCCCCAGCATTCT.

Ten or more counts support this clonotype. The rearrangement uses TRBV28 and TRBJ1-2; D is unclear. This CDR3 contains 15 residues. V was clipped by 3 bases and J by 5 bases, with 16 bases between them. The germline gives CDR1 MDHEN, CDR2 SYDVKM. This chain's CDR3 is CASSFWEPGGYGYTF. Here the CDR3 DNA reads TGTGCCAGCAGTTTCTGGGAACCTGGAGGGTATGGCTACACCTTC.

This rearrangement joins TRBV19 to TRBJ1-6; possibly TRBD1 for D (5 bases). V shed 0 bases and J shed 10 bases, with 13 bases lying between them. The CDR3 loop spans 15 amino acids. Germline CDR1 and CDR2: LNHDA and SQIVND (reference sequence). Written as DNA, the CDR3 is TGTGCCAGTAGTATAGATCCGGCAAGGGGATCACCCCTCCACTTT. This codes for CASSIDPARGSPLHF.

V gene TRBV6-5 combines with J gene TRBJ2-7; D may match TRBD1 or TRBD2 (5 bases each). V was pared by 8 bases and J by 0 bases, with 14 bases between. The CDR3 contains 14 residues. Germline V lookup: CDR1 MNHEY, CDR2 SVGAGI. Here the CDR3 DNA reads TGTGCCAGCGGTCCCGGGACCGCCTCCTACGAGCAGTACTTC. Translation: CASGPGTASYEQYF.

This clonotype appeared once. The V gene is TRBV5-1, the J gene TRBJ2-3; no clear D gene. V was cut by 5 bases and J by 1 base, with 11 bases left in between. CDR1 is SGHRS and CDR2 is YFSETQ in the germline V gene. CDR3 length equals 14 residues. Here the CDR3 DNA reads TGCGCCAGCAGTGATCAGTCGGGCACAGATACGCAGTATTTT. Its translation: CASSDQSGTDTQYF.

In the case of this clonotype: This may be a read error, as it is one base from a much larger clone. This rearrangement joins TRBV20-1 to TRBJ2-7; TRBD2 matches 8 bases. This CDR3 comprises 15 residues. V lost 3 bases and J lost 0; bases outside the gene matches: 7. Germline assignment: CDR1 DFQATT and CDR2 SNEGSKA (reference sequence). The CDR3 here is CSARELAVFSYEQYF. CDR3 sequence (DNA): TGCAGTGCTAGGGAACTAGCGGTCTTCTCCTACGAGCAGTACTTC.

This clonotype was counted ten times or more. The CDR3 sequence is CASSLDRSSYNEQFF. DNA for the CDR3: TGTGCCAGCAGTCTCGACAGGAGCAGTTACAATGAGCAGTTCTTC. This chain uses TRBV6-1 with TRBJ2-1; D possibly corresponds to TRBD1 (6 bases). V lost 5 bases, J lost 4 bases, and 15 bases lay in between. The CDR3 runs to 15 residues. Germline V lookup: CDR1 MNHNS, CDR2 SASEGT.

About this clonotype itself: No conserved phenylalanine or tryptophan ends this CDR3, so it is likely a read error. The chain uses TRBV11-1 and TRBJ1-1, with a tentative D call TRBD1 (5 bases). Germline CDR1 and CDR2: SGHAT and FQDESV (reference sequence). The CDR3 loop spans 14 amino acids. The chain's CDR3 is CASRLGRENTEAFV. DNA of the CDR3: TGTGCCAGCAGATTGGGACGGGAGAACACTGAGGCTTTCGTC.

A remark on this clonotype: A much larger clone sits a single nucleotide away, making a read error possible. The rearrangement uses TRBV7-8 and TRBJ1-1, with 7 positions matching TRBD1. The CDR3 is 12 residues long. After removal of 5 bases from V and 11 bases from J, the junction contained 8 bases not matched to a gene. Germline assignment: CDR1 SGHVS and CDR2 FQNEAQ. The CDR3 bases are TGTGCCAGCAGCCCGGGACAGCTTGATGCTTTCTTT. The encoded protein is CASSPGQLDAFF.

About this clonotype itself: Since the CDR3 does not end with the conserved phenylalanine or tryptophan, this likely comes from a read error. V usage is TRBV12-3 or TRBV12-4 and J usage is TRBJ1-2, with D perhaps matching TRBD1 (6 bases). The CDR3 is 16 amino acids. V was pared by 5 bases and J by 5 bases, with 21 bases between. DNA of the CDR3: TGTGCCAGCAGTCTCACAAGACAGGCCCGCCATTATGGCTACACCTCC. Protein: CASSLTRQARHYGYTS.

Ten or more counts support this clonotype. This chain uses TRBV21-1 with TRBJ1-1. TRBV21-1 is classified as a pseudogene. This CDR3 region has 14 residues. CDR3 coding DNA: TGTGCCAGCAGCAAAGGAGGAGGGGAGACTGAAGCTTTCTTT. Translation: CASSKGGGETEAFF.

This clonotype has ten or more counts. V is TRBV6-1 and J is TRBJ2-1, with D perhaps matching TRBD2 (6 bases). CDR1 MNHNS and CDR2 SASEGT come from the germline V gene. The CDR3 is 15 residues long. V was shortened by 8 bases and J by 3 bases, with 17 bases between the two germline ends. The CDR3 protein is CASHTLGGNYNEQFF. As DNA, the CDR3 is TGTGCCAGCCATACTTTAGGCGGGAACTACAATGAGCAGTTCTTC.

At least ten counts were recorded for this clonotype. This chain connects TRBV6-6 to TRBJ1-2; D is possibly TRBD1 (5 bases). Germline values: CDR1 MNHNY, CDR2 SVGAGI (reference sequence). The CDR3 is made up of 15 amino acids. V lost 7 bases, J lost 6 bases, and 21 bases lay in between. CDR3 protein: CASIDRLLSQNGYTF. The CDR3 coding sequence is TGTGCCAGCATCGACAGACTACTCAGTCAGAATGGCTACACCTTC.

This clonotype showed up many times. The V gene is TRBV12-3 or TRBV12-4, the J gene TRBJ2-3; D not resolved. The V gene lost 1 base and the J gene lost 6 bases, with 11 bases spanning the gap. CDR3 size: 14 residues. For the CDR3, the DNA is TGTGCCAGCAGTTTAGTTCGACCGAGGGATACGCAGTATTTT. As protein: CASSLVRPRDTQYF.

Notes on this clonotype: At one end the junction does not follow the germline gene, possibly because of a read error. The chain combines TRBV4-2 with TRBJ2-3, with D maybe TRBD2 (6 bases). The V gene's germline CDR1 is LGHNA and CDR2 YNFKEQ. The CDR3 spans 18 residues. This chain's CDR3 is CASSQDVVGGTSTETQYF. The CDR3 coding sequence is TGTGCCAGCAGCCAAGATGTGGTAGGAGGAACTAGCACAGAAACGCAATATTTT.

V is TRBV6-5 and J is TRBJ1-4; possibly TRBD1 for D (5 bases). Germline CDR1 MNHEY, CDR2 SVGAGI. The CDR3 length is 15 residues. The CDR3 spells CVNSYSGLKQEKLFF. CDR3 nucleotide sequence: TGTGTCAACAGTTACTCGGGGCTTAAGCAAGAAAAACTGTTTTTT.

This clonotype has a count of ten or more. For the CDR3, the DNA is TGTGCCAGCAGTGACTCCGGTTGGACAGATACGCAGTATTTT. This sequence encodes CASSDSGWTDTQYF. The V and J genes are TRBV6-1 and TRBJ2-3; D not resolved. Trimming took off 3 bases at V and 3 bases at J, with 10 bases between the two ends. This CDR3 contains 14 residues. The V gene's germline CDR1 is MNHNS and CDR2 SASEGT.

A word on this clonotype: Mismatch with germline at one junction end may stem from a read error. The V and J genes are TRBV4-2 and TRBJ2-2, with unresolved D. Germline V CDR1 and CDR2: LGHNA, YNFKEQ. This CDR3 region has 16 residues. The CDR3 protein is CTSSHDWATNTGELFF. CDR3 nucleotides: TGTACCAGCAGCCACGATTGGGCCACGAACACTGGGGAGCTGTTTTTT.

Ten or more counts support this clonotype. J is TRBJ2-3 and V is TRBV13, with 11 positions matching TRBD2. This CDR3 comprises 17 residues. Germline lookup yields CDR1 PRHDT and CDR2 FYEKMQ (reference sequence). With 6 bases clipped from V and 4 bases from J, the junction kept 12 bases outside the gene matches. The CDR3: CASSFRLAGGFADTQYF. As DNA, the CDR3 is TGTGCCAGCAGTTTTAGGCTAGCGGGAGGTTTCGCAGATACGCAGTATTTT.

The rearrangement joins TRBV29-1 to TRBJ2-7; D uncertain. This CDR3 region has 16 residues. Germline V gene lookup returns CDR1 SQVTM and CDR2 ANQGSEA. The CDR3 region is CIVEDSGRSGSYEQYF. The CDR3 nucleotides are TGCATTGTTGAAGATTCGGGCAGGAGTGGATCCTACGAGCAGTACTTC.

This clonotype was observed a single time. At one of its ends the junction is not consistent with the germline gene, which may arise from a read error. The CDR3 coding sequence is TGCGCCAGCAGCCAAGAAATGGGGAGGGGCTCCTATGAGCAGTGCTTC. This sequence encodes CASSQEMGRGSYEQCF. The gene calls are TRBV4-1 and TRBJ2-7; 7 positions match TRBD2. Per germline, CDR1 MGHRA and CDR2 YSYEKL. CDR3 length: 16 amino acids.

Regarding this clonotype: At one boundary the junction diverges from the germline segment, which might be a read error. The CDR3 is CDISEVQGNEKLFF. The CDR3 DNA sequence: TGTGACATCAGTGAAGTACAGGGTAATGAAAAACTCTTTTTT. The genes are TRBV6-1 and TRBJ1-4; D might be TRBD1 (6 bases). Germline V gives CDR1 MNHNS, CDR2 SASEGT. The CDR3 contains 14 residues.

As for this clonotype: A read error is possible here, since a much larger clone lies one base away. The chain recombines TRBV20-1 with TRBJ2-5; TRBD2 agrees at 10 bases. The CDR3 consists of 15 residues. Per the germline V gene, CDR1 is DFQATT and CDR2 is SNEGSKA (reference sequence). The CDR3 is CSAGPELAGVEIQYF. The CDR3 nucleotides are TGCAGTGCTGGCCCGGAGCTAGCGGGAGTTGAGATCCAGTACTTC.

A note on this clonotype: A much larger clone lies a single base off, so this may be a read error. The chain employs TRBV5-5 and TRBJ2-1, with D uncertain. The CDR3 is 14 amino acids. The germline CDR1 and CDR2 sequences are SGHKS and YYEKEE (reference sequence). Trimming cost V 4 bases and J 6 bases, with 14 bases left between them. CDR3 nucleotides: TGTGCCAGCAGCATCCTAGTTGTGGGCAATGAGCAGTTCTTC. It encodes CASSILVVGNEQFF.

A remark on this clonotype: The junction shows a germline mismatch at one end, possibly a read error. The chain is built from TRBV6-1 and TRBJ1-5; D may be TRBD1 (6 bases). The CDR3 covers 17 residues. Germline V gives CDR1 MNHNS, CDR2 SASEGT. The DNA of the CDR3 is TGTGCCAGCAAAGAACGGGGGCCCTCGTATAGCAATCAGCCTCAGCATTTT. Its protein is CASKERGPSYSNQPQHF.

J is TRBJ2-7 and V is TRBV11-1; tentatively, D is TRBD2 (6 bases). The CDR3 spans 14 residues. Germline CDR1 SGHAT, CDR2 FQDESV (reference sequence). CDR3 DNA: TGTGCCAGCAGCTTCGAAGCGGGTCGGTACGAACAGTATGTC. Amino acid sequence: CASSFEAGRYEQYV.

Remarks on this clonotype: One end of the junction does not line up with germline, which may come from a read error. J is TRBJ2-5 and V is TRBV5-4; TRBD2 matches at 7 bases. The CDR3 consists of 15 residues. Germline V gene data show CDR1 as SGHNT and CDR2 as YYREEE (reference sequence). DNA of the CDR3: TGTGCCAGTAGCTTGGGGGGGATACCACAAGAGACCCAGTGCTTC. Protein sequence: CASSLGGIPQETQCF.

Points on this clonotype: This may stem from a read error, because a much larger clone lies one nucleotide away. The rearrangement joins TRBV20-1 to TRBJ1-5, with TRBD1 as a possible D gene (6 bases). Per the germline V gene, CDR1 is DFQATT and CDR2 is SNEGSKA (reference sequence). This CDR3 is 15 amino acids long. Between the trimmed V and J ends, which lost 1 base and 0 bases, there was a span of 10 bases. CDR3 bases: TGCAGTGCTAGAGCCAGGACAGATAGCAATCAGCCCCAGCATTTT. It codes for CSARARTDSNQPQHF.